This TCR beta chain was captured in a study of memory CD4+ T cells and cytomegalovirus serostatus (dated by TCRdb to the late 2010s). Turning to the overall study: The roughly 35 healthy Belgian adults in the cohort included 9 who were CMV seropositive and 24 who were CMV seronegative. The study sequenced CD4+ memory TCRbeta repertoires of a Belgian cohort with known cytomegalovirus serostatus to replicate a published TCR-based CMV serostatus classifier.

A remark on this clone: What this receptor recognizes is not known. Base qualities were left out, and no much larger clone turns up one base away.

Study-wide conclusions, independent of this receptor: Of 164 previously reported CMV-associated TCRbeta sequences, 60 to 85 appeared in the CD4+ memory repertoires, each in one to five individuals. On the Belgian cohort, the classifier based on the original framework reached a median bootstrapped AUC of approximately 0.94, with a 95% CI of 0.76-1.00. Only CD4+CD45RO+ memory cells were sequenced, in contrast to the original study, in which naive and memory CD4+ and CD8+ populations were covered. Results were interpreted as suggesting that the CMV-associated TCR signature is largely present in the CD4+ memory repertoire. For predicting CMV serostatus, the median bootstrapped AUC was approximately 0.95 using the original framework and over 0.9 using a US-trained random forest.

Single viable CD3+CD4+CD8-CD45RO+ cells were sorted as memory CD4+ T cells on a FACSAria II. CMV serostatus was assessed using a Roche Elecsys assay, by which serum IgG against CMV pp150, pp28, p38 and p52 was detected. After thawing, total CD4+ T cells were enriched by positive selection with CD4 magnetic microbeads. The samples came from a different study that was designed specifically to examine the CD4+ T cell memory repertoire. Following standard operating procedures, peripheral blood mononuclear cells were isolated and cryopreserved, while serum was kept at -80 degrees C. The staining used CD3-PerCP (BW264/56), CD4-APC (RPA-T4), CD45RO-PE (UCHT1) and CD8-Pacific Orange (3B5) antibodies, and Sytox blue was used to exclude non-viable cells. The Quick-DNA Microprep Kit was used to extract genomic DNA from the sorted cells. TCRbeta DNA was amplified with the immunoSEQ hsTCRbeta kit following the manufacturer's protocol. An Illumina MiSeq instrument was used to sequence the TCRbeta libraries. Turning to the authors' computational methods: After out-of-frame sequences were removed, around 2,200,000 distinct TCRbeta sequences remained, averaging about 61,000 per individual. Each individual was scored using the number of around 180 previously reported CMV-associated TCRbeta sequences that the individual carried and the total number of productive distinct TCRbeta sequences. A beta-binomial model was reimplemented in Python, and scikit-learn random forests with default parameters were trained on US cohort data. On the Belgian cohort, classifier performance was reported as the median AUC, along with percentile confidence intervals, across 10,000 bootstrap iterations. Here the immuneACCESS table is served through TCRdb, limited to in-frame sequences with V and J called. Missing clones are a known gap in these copies; in checked studies unresolved V genes cover under half, and the rest lacks a known reason. V and J calls plus clone size are reproduced from that table; the DNA served to infer D and trimming. The sample table contains 40,000 to 60,000 clones; only one count was recorded for over 75% of them. About 0.8% of the sample is taken by the ten largest.

V and J are trimmed by 5 bases and 4 bases, and the gene matches miss 8 bases of the junction. From the germline V gene, CDR1 is SGHAT and CDR2 is FQNNGV. The cysteine opens and the phenylalanine closes a CDR3 of 15 amino acids. This entry keeps only the CDR3 DNA: 45 bases, framed from base 1. The chain is encoded by TRBV11-2 joined to TRBJ1-2; TRBD1 aligns with 9 central bases. The source is an adult in good health and CMV-seronegative. Sequenced material: memory CD4+ T cells from blood. For the CDR3, the sequence is CASSPPGQGPYGYTF. The nucleotide sequence reads TGTGCCAGCAGCCCACCGGGACAGGGACCCTATGGCTACACCTTC.